These T cell receptor beta chains were read from a single sample in a study of cytomegalovirus exposure and HLA in healthy donors. Profiled with immunoSEQ multiplex PCR; TCRdb holds only in-frame clones, not every one. Here the sample spans 150,000 to 250,000 clones, over 75% being singletons. Material for sequencing was PBMCs. These receptors were obtained from a boy younger than 10 in good health and CMV-seronegative. Each CDR3 is given with its conserved first and last residue.

v_call: TRBV27; cdr3_aa: CASSWSGGVDQPQHF
v_call: TRBV9; cdr3_aa: CASSPTSSRYTQYF
v_call: TRBV6-6; cdr3_aa: CASQGQGVPGNQPQHF
v_call: TRBV4-2; cdr3_aa: CASSRLDRGRREQYF
v_call: TRBV28; cdr3_aa: CASTLTGGYEQYF
v_call: TRBV5-6; cdr3_aa: CASDQLDKYYEQYF
v_call: TRBV9; cdr3_aa: CASSVGTAATYEQYF
v_call: TRBV11-1; cdr3_aa: CASSSLAGGPREQFF
v_call: TRBV5-1; cdr3_aa: CASSLYAGYTSGANVLTF
v_call: TRBV7-3; cdr3_aa: CASSAGQNTEAFF
v_call: TRBV6-5; cdr3_aa: CASSYGAASGNTIYF
v_call: TRBV7-8; cdr3_aa: CASTRVRGDVTEAFF
v_call: TRBV25-1; cdr3_aa: CASSLRGEAFF
v_call: TRBV5-6; cdr3_aa: CASSLGRPTYEQYF
v_call: TRBV5-1; cdr3_aa: CASSLAPGTNYGYTF
v_call: TRBV6-1; cdr3_aa: CASCGDRRLSPLHF
v_call: TRBV11-2; cdr3_aa: CASSLSVQVEGASGNTIYF
v_call: TRBV2; cdr3_aa: CASSERVRAEAFF
v_call: TRBV4-1; cdr3_aa: CASSQEWSVHSNQPQHF
v_call: TRBV5-4; cdr3_aa: CASSRTSQNTGELFF